These T cell receptor beta chains were read from a single sample in a study of tumor-infiltrating lymphocytes in primary liver carcinoma. MiXCR was run by TCRdb on the multiplex PCR reads, yielding one entry per CDR3 protein. The data contain 90,000 to 150,000 distinct CDR3 sequences, less than 75% of them singletons. Sequenced material: tumor-adjacent normal liver tissue. The receptors come from a woman aged 60-70 years with primary liver carcinoma and hepatitis B virus infection. The conserved cysteine and the conserved F or W are not part of the CDR3 here. Fields, in order: CDR3 protein, V gene, clone size, J gene. Not all rows give a size; the values are once, few, many and, for expanded clones, a class.

CDR3: ASAPLGEKRF
V: TRBV6-1
size: -
J: TRBJ1-4

CDR3: AWSMGNYGYT
V: TRBV30
size: many
J: TRBJ1-2

CDR3: ASSWRTAYQETQY
V: TRBV7-9
size: many
J: TRBJ2-5

CDR3: SVGQTEPYEQY
V: TRBV29-1
size: -
J: TRBJ2-7

CDR3: ASSFGNRDRGLTNEKLF
V: TRBV5-1
size: many
J: TRBJ1-4

CDR3: ASRKAPVTEQY
V: TRBV28
size: -
J: TRBJ2-7

CDR3: ASSKGGTTNYEQY
V: TRBV11-2
size: -
J: TRBJ2-7

CDR3: SARNPSLAGPTLRYNEQF
V: TRBV20-1
size: few
J: TRBJ2-1

CDR3: ASSPAMGGSGNTIY
V: TRBV10-2
size: -
J: TRBJ1-3

CDR3: TSSLAGTGDIRPQH
V: TRBV5-6
size: -
J: TRBJ1-5

CDR3: ASSPTWCGGKGTEAL
V: TRBV11-2
size: once
J: TRBJ1-1

CDR3: ASGLGLAGTDTQY
V: TRBV4-1
size: many
J: TRBJ2-3

CDR3: ASSRTVTEGVTDTQY
V: TRBV7-9
size: -
J: TRBJ2-3

CDR3: ASSLGRVSYNEEF
V: TRBV5-1
size: -
J: TRBJ2-1